The source of this T cell receptor beta chain is a study of CD8 T cells in ankylosing spondylitis. Whole-study results and caveats: Disease-linked clones reportedly concentrated significantly in matched ankylosing spondylitis synovial fluid. Ankylosing spondylitis blood appeared to be characterized by a TCR beta motif of about 8 highly homologous variants.

Library preparation for TCR beta used quantitative 5'-RACE with molecular barcodes. TCRdb re-called the 5' RACE reads through MiXCR, storing one row per CDR3 protein. The table shows hundreds of thousands of distinct CDR3 sequences, with about 30% occurring only once. On this clonotype: Its target is unknown.

The CDR3 has 13 amino acids. V shed 7 bases and J shed 3 bases, with 13 bases lying between them. The J gene is TRBJ2-7, the V gene TRBV12-3 or TRBV12-4; D possibly corresponds to TRBD2 (5 bases). The sequenced sample consisted of blood, either unsorted or a sorted T cell fraction (not recorded which). The TCR originated in a male donor with ankylosing spondylitis or in good health (not recorded which). For the CDR3, the DNA is TGTGCCAGCAACATTGGGAGTTTCTACGAGCAGTACTTC. Its translation is CASNIGSFYEQYF.